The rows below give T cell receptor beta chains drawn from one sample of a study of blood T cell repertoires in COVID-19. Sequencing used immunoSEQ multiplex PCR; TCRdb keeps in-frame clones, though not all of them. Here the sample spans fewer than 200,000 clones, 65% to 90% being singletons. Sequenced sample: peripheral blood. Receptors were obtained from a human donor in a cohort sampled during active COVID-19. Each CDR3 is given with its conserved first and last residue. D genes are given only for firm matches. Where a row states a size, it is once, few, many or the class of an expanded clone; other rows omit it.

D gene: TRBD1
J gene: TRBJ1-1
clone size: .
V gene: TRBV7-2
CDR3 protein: CASSSQGVGTEAFF
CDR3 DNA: TGTGCCAGCAGCTCACAGGGGGTCGGGACTGAAGCTTTCTTT

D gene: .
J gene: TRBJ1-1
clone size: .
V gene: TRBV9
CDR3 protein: CASSGGTGDTEAFF
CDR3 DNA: TGTGCCAGCAGCGGCGGAACAGGCGACACTGAAGCTTTCTTT

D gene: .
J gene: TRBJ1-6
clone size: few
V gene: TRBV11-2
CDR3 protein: CASSLARSDKGSPLHF
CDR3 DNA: TGTGCCAGCAGCTTAGCGAGGTCCGATAAAGGTTCACCCCTCCACTTT

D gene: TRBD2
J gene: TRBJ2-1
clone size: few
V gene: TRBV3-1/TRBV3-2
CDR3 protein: CASSQEAGDYNEQFF
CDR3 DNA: TGTGCCAGCAGCCAAGAGGCGGGAGATTACAATGAGCAGTTCTTC

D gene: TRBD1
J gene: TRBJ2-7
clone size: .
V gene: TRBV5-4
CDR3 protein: CASSAGQGYEQYF
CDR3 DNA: TGTGCCAGCAGCGCGGGACAGGGCTACGAGCAGTACTTC

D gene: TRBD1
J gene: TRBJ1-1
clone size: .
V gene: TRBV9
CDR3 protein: CASSKGGQVNTEAFF
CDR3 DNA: TGTGCCAGCAGCAAGGGGGGACAGGTGAACACTGAAGCTTTCTTT

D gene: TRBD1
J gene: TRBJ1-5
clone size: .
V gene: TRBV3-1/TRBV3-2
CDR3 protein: CASSRTGGDTQPQHF
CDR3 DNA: TGTGCCAGCAGCCGGACAGGGGGCGATACTCAGCCCCAGCATTTT

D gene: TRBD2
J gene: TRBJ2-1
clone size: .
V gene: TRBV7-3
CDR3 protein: CASSPYGGRVNEQFF
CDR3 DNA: TGTGCCAGCAGCCCCTACGGTGGGAGGGTGAATGAGCAGTTCTTC

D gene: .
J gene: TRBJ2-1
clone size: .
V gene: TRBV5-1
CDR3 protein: CASSPGVIEQFF
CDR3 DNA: TGCGCCAGCAGCCCCGGGGTGATTGAGCAGTTCTTC

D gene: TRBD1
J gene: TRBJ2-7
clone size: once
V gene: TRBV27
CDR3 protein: CASSLSWDRNSYEQYF
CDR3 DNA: TGTGCCAGCAGTTTATCGTGGGACAGGAACTCCTACGAGCAGTACTTC

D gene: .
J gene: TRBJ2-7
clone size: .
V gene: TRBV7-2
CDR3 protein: CASSLQWGGSTYEQYF
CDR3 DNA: TGTGCCAGCAGCTTACAGTGGGGAGGTAGTACCTACGAGCAGTACTTC

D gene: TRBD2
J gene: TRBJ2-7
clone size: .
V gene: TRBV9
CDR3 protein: CASSVVGAGGGEQYF
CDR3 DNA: TGTGCCAGCAGCGTAGTAGGAGCGGGAGGGGGTGAGCAGTACTTC

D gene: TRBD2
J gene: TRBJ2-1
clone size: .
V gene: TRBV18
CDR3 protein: CASSPRSGRSDEQFF
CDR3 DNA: TGTGCCAGCTCACCGCGTAGCGGGAGGTCCGATGAGCAGTTCTTC

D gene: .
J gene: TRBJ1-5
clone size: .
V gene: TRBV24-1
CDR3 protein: CATSDVDSSQPQHF
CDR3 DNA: TGTGCCACCAGTGATGTCGACAGCAGTCAGCCCCAGCATTTT

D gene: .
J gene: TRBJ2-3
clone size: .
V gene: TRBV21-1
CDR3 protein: CASSKEGTSGRLTDTQYF
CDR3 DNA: TGTGCCAGCAGCAAAGAGGGGACTAGCGGGAGGTTAACAGATACGCAGTATTTT

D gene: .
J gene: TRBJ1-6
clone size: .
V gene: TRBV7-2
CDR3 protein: CASSPNRDSPLHF
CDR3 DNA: TGTGCCAGCAGCCCCAACAGGGATTCACCCCTCCACTTT

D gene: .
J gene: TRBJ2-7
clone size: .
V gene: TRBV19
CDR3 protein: CAVKGGTSYEQYF
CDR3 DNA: TGTGCCGTAAAGGGGGGGACCTCCTACGAGCAGTACTTC

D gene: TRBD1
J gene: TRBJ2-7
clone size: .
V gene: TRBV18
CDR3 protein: CASSQGTGLEQYF
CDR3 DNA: TGTGCCAGCTCACAAGGGACAGGGCTCGAGCAGTACTTC

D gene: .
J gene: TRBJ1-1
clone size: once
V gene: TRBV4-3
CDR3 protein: CASSQEAQGNTEAFF
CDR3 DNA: TGCGCCAGCAGCCAAGAAGCCCAGGGAAACACTGAAGCTTTCTTT

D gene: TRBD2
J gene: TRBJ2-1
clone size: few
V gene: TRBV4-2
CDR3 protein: CASSQNPPAGGFNEQFF
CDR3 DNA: TGTGCCAGCAGCCAAAACCCCCCAGCGGGAGGTTTCAATGAGCAGTTCTTC

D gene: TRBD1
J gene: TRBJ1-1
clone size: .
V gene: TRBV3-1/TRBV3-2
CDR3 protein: CASSGTGPNTEAFF
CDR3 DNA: TGTGCCAGCAGTGGGACAGGGCCGAACACTGAAGCTTTCTTT

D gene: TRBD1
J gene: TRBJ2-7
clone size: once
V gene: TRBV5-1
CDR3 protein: CASSPGTGPYEQYF
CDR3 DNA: TGCGCCAGCAGTCCCGGGACAGGACCCTACGAGCAGTACTTC

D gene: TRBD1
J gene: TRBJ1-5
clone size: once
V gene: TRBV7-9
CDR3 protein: CASSSGQGGGQPQHF
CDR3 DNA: TGTGCCAGCAGCTCTGGACAGGGGGGAGGTCAGCCCCAGCATTTT

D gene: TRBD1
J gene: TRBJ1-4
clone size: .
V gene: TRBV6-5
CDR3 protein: CASSYSTGEKLFF
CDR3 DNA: TGTGCCAGCAGTTACTCGACAGGGGAAAAACTGTTTTTT

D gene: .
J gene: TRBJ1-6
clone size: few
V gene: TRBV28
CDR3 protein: CASSQGSLHF
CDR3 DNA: TGTGCCAGCAGTCAGGGTTCCCTCCACTTT

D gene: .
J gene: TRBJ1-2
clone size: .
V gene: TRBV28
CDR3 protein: CASSLGRVNGYTF
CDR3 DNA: TGTGCCAGCAGTTTAGGCAGGGTCAATGGCTACACCTTC

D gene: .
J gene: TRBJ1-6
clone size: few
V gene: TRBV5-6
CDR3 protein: CASSLGHEDSPLHF
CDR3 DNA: TGTGCCAGCAGCTTGGGTCACGAGGATTCACCCCTCCACTTT

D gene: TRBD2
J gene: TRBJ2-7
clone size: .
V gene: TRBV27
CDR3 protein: CASSSSGAGGTNEQYF
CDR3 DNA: TGTGCCAGCAGTTCGTCCGGGGCGGGGGGGACAAACGAGCAGTACTTC

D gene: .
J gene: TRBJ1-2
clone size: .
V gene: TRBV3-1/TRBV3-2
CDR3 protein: CASSQGPTQRIDGYTF
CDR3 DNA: TGTGCCAGCAGCCAAGGCCCGACACAAAGGATCGATGGCTACACCTTC

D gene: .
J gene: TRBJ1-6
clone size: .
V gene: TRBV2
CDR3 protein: CASSVGRARVNSPLHF
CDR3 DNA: TGTGCCAGCAGTGTAGGACGCGCGAGGGTAAATTCACCCCTCCACTTT

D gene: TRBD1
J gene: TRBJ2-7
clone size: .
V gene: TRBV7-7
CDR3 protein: CASSPQGAYEQYF
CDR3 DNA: TGTGCTAGCAGCCCACAGGGGGCCTACGAGCAGTACTTC